This T cell receptor (beta chain) is from a study of control samples from healthy donors and cancer patients. Generated by immunoSEQ multiplex PCR, the TCRdb table keeps only in-frame clones and is missing some. The sample carries about 150,000 clones, more than 85% recorded once. This TCR was sampled from a man aged 50 or older in good health. What was sequenced was blood.

For the CDR3, the DNA is TGTGCCAGCAGCTTTCTCTTCTCTGGAAACACCATATATTTT. Amino acids: CASSFLFSGNTIYF. V and J are TRBV11-2 and TRBJ1-3; no definite D call. V lost 3 bases and J 0 bases, leaving 6 bases between the germline ends. Looked up from germline, CDR1 is SGHAT and CDR2 is FQNNGV. CDR3 length: 14 amino acids.